The T cell receptor beta chain described here comes from a study of PD-L1 blockade in urothelial cancer. Germline assignment: CDR1 SGHTA and CDR2 FQGNSA. The CDR3 is 16 amino acids. Unmatched junction bases numbered 8, after V lost 7 bases and J lost 5 bases. Measured with immunoSEQ multiplex PCR; TCRdb has only the in-frame clones, and not every one. The top ten clones hold under 8.5% of a sample with approximately 86,000 clones, over 80% of them seen once. Time point defined: pretreatment peripheral blood. The chain combines TRBV7-2 with TRBJ2-2; 12 nucleotides agree with TRBD2. This receptor was obtained from a man aged 35-49 years with urothelial cancer. Sequences were derived from PBMCs, sampled around atezolizumab (anti-PD-L1) treatment. The CDR3 protein is CASIPSGRGFTGELFF. The CDR3 DNA reads as TGTGCCAGCATTCCTAGCGGGAGGGGTTTTACCGGGGAGCTGTTTTTT.